Below, 13 T cell receptor beta chains from the same sample are listed, as sequenced in a study of blood T cell repertoires in COVID-19. The table came from immunoSEQ multiplex PCR; TCRdb's copy has only in-frame clones and leaves some out. The table shows 110,000 to 150,000 clones, with approximately 84% occurring only once. Sequences were obtained from PBMCs or T cells enriched from blood (not recorded which). The receptors derive from a woman in her late teens or twenties who had been exposed to COVID-19.

The chain has TRBV7-9 and TRBJ2-7, with TRBD2 matching 9 bases. Germline CDR1 reads SEHNR; CDR2 reads FQNEAQ (reference sequence). V was pared by 3 bases and J by 4 bases, with 7 bases of the junction left unmatched. This CDR3 has 15 amino acids. CDR3 DNA sequence: TGTGCCAGCAGCTTGGGGGGGACTAGCTGGTACGAGCAGTACTTC. It encodes CASSLGGTSWYEQYF.

This rearrangement joins TRBV2 to TRBJ1-5, with D unclear. CDR1 and CDR2 from the germline V gene are SNHLY and FYNNEI. CDR3 length: 15 residues. V lost 4 bases to trimming and J lost 3 bases, with 13 bases between them. The CDR3 reads CASSAGLLLNQPQHF. CDR3 nucleotide sequence: TGTGCCAGCAGTGCAGGACTATTACTCAATCAGCCCCAGCATTTT.

The chain joins TRBV12-5 to TRBJ1-2, with unresolved D. Trimming removed 0 bases at V and 8 bases at J, with 4 bases between. Looked up from germline, CDR1 is LGHNT and CDR2 is FRNRAP. The CDR3 spans 11 residues. The CDR3 DNA follows: TGTGCTAGTGGTTTGGTAGAGGGCTACACCTTC. It encodes CASGLVEGYTF.

The CDR3 sequence is CASSESPGQRSPQYF. As DNA, the CDR3 is TGTGCCAGCAGTGAGTCGCCGGGACAGCGAAGTCCCCAGTACTTC. The chain employs TRBV6-1 and TRBJ2-5, with 7 nucleotides matching TRBD1. In germline, CDR1 is MNHNS, CDR2 SASEGT. The ends lost 3 bases at V and 9 bases at J; junction bases unmatched: 13. The CDR3 is 15 residues long.

Concerning this clone: This sample includes further DNA sequences coding for the same CDR3. The rearrangement uses TRBV19 and TRBJ2-6, with D possibly TRBD1 on 6 matching bases. Germline-derived CDR1 and CDR2 are LNHDA and SQIVND (reference sequence). The CDR3 spans 14 residues. V was trimmed by 6 bases and J by 0 bases, leaving 6 bases between them. DNA for the CDR3: TGTGCCAGTAGACAGGGCTCTGGGGCCAACGTCCTGACTTTC. This sequence encodes CASRQGSGANVLTF.

The V gene is TRBV9, the J gene TRBJ2-7, with 15 bases lining up with TRBD2. Looked up from germline, CDR1 is SGDLS and CDR2 is YYNGEE. V gave up 4 bases and J gave up 7 bases; unmatched junction bases: 9. This CDR3 is built from 16 residues. The CDR3 here is CASSPRTSGRADEQYF. Written as DNA, the CDR3 is TGTGCCAGCAGCCCCCGGACTAGCGGGAGGGCGGATGAGCAGTACTTC.

V gene TRBV7-6 combines with J gene TRBJ2-2; D may be TRBD1 (5 bases). CDR1 SGHVS and CDR2 FNYEAQ come from the germline V gene. Trimming removed 6 bases from V and 6 bases from J, with 17 bases in between. The CDR3 extends over 15 amino acids. The chain's CDR3 is CASSIDRFLSGELFF. CDR3 DNA sequence: TGTGCCAGCAGTATCGACAGATTTCTCTCCGGGGAGCTGTTTTTT.

The rearrangement uses TRBV5-8 and TRBJ1-2; 9 bases are shared with TRBD1. This CDR3 contains 15 residues. Per the germline V gene, CDR1 is SGHTS and CDR2 is YDEGEE. The trim removed 4 bases at V and 3 bases at J, leaving 7 bases unmatched. CDR3 DNA sequence: TGTGCCAGCAGCCCCCGGACAGGGGTGGACTATGGCTACACCTTC. Its protein is CASSPRTGVDYGYTF.

The chain combines TRBV4-1 with TRBJ1-2; 7 nucleotides agree with TRBD1. CDR3 length: 14 residues. Per germline, CDR1 MGHRA and CDR2 YSYEKL. J was trimmed by 7 bases and V by 1 base; bases with no gene match: 6. CDR3 DNA: TGCGCCAGCAGCCAAGGAGGGGGCTTCGGTGGCTACACCTTC. Its translation: CASSQGGGFGGYTF.

The chain joins TRBV5-4 to TRBJ1-1; TRBD1 aligns across 9 bases. CDR3 size: 12 residues. CDR1 and CDR2 (germline): SGHNT, YYREEE (reference sequence). J was trimmed by 10 bases and V by 4 bases; bases with no gene match: 5. CDR3 sequence reads: CASSTGGLVAFF. For the CDR3, the DNA is TGTGCCAGCAGCACAGGGGGCCTTGTAGCTTTCTTT. The entire variable domain, with the rest obtained from reference TRBV5-4 and TRBJ1-1, is as follows: ETGVTQSPTHLIKTRGQQVTLRCSSQSGHNTVSWYQQALGQGPQFIFQYYREEENGRGNFPPRFSGLQFPNYSSELNVNALELDDSALYLCASSTGGLVAFFGQGTRLTVV.

This chain connects TRBV5-5 to TRBJ1-3, with D unclear. V gave up 0 bases and J gave up 0 bases, with 10 bases separating them. This CDR3 is built from 16 residues. CDR1 and CDR2 from the germline V gene are SGHKS and YYEKEE (reference sequence). CDR3 protein: CASSLDSIFSGNTIYF. CDR3 in DNA: TGTGCCAGCAGCTTGGATAGCATCTTCTCTGGAAACACCATATATTTT.

In nucleotides, the CDR3 is TGTGCCAGCAGCCCCCGGGACAAGTATAGCAATCAGCCCCAGCATTTT. Translation gives CASSPRDKYSNQPQHF. This chain uses TRBV5-5 with TRBJ1-5, with D perhaps matching TRBD1 (6 bases). V was clipped by 4 bases and J by 0 bases, with 14 bases between them. Germline V gene lookup returns CDR1 SGHKS and CDR2 YYEKEE (reference sequence). CDR3 length: 16 residues.

The CDR3 DNA sequence: TGTGCCAGCAGTCTGGGGACAGCGAACGAGCAGTACTTC. Its protein is CASSLGTANEQYF. The genes are TRBV27 and TRBJ2-7, with 7 bases identical to TRBD1. CDR1 is MNHEY and CDR2 is SMNVEV in the germline V gene (reference sequence). The J segment lost 5 bases and the V segment lost 5 bases, leaving 6 bases of the junction unmatched. The CDR3 loop spans 13 amino acids.